A single sample is the source of the 30 T cell receptor beta chains below, sequenced in a study of T cells in Graves' hyperthyroidism and ophthalmopathy. The investigators amplified TCR beta CDR3 regions from RNA transcripts. HTBI primers drove first-round RT-PCR of the TCR CDR3. MiXCR, run by TCRdb on the multiplex PCR reads, gives a single entry per CDR3 protein. The sample lists a few hundred thousand distinct CDR3 sequences; around 14% were seen once. The specimen sequenced was blood. The receptors stem from a woman aged 30 to 39 with Graves' hyperthyroidism.

V and J are TRBV4-3 and TRBJ2-6, with unresolved D. Trimming cost V 1 base and J 1 base, with 14 bases left between them. CDR1 is LGHNA, CDR2 YSLEER, per germline. The CDR3 length is 18 residues. CDR3 amino acids: CASSQGDILGSGANVLTF. The CDR3 DNA sequence: TGCGCCAGCAGCCAAGGAGACATTTTAGGTTCTGGGGCCAACGTCCTGACTTTC.

This clonotype occurred a few times. The chain carries TRBV19 and TRBJ2-1; 12 bases agree with TRBD2. Germline V gene data show CDR1 as LNHDA and CDR2 as SQIVND (reference sequence). V was clipped by 3 bases and J by 6 bases; unmatched bases: 9. This CDR3 has 17 amino acids. The CDR3 spells CASSISRLAGGGNEQFF. The CDR3 DNA reads TGTGCCAGTAGTATCAGTCGGCTAGCGGGAGGGGGCAATGAGCAGTTCTTC. The whole variable domain, remainder taken from reference TRBV19 and TRBJ2-1, is DGGITQSPKYLFRKEGQNVTLSCEQNLNHDAMYWYRQDPGQGLRLIYYSQIVNDFQKGDIAEGYSVSREKKESFPLTVTSAQKNPTAFYLCASSISRLAGGGNEQFFGPGTRLTVL.

The chain carries TRBV11-2 and TRBJ2-5, with TRBD1 matching 10 bases. Trimming took 6 bases from V and 5 from J; bases not matched to a gene: 3. The germline V gene has CDR1 SGHAT and CDR2 FQNNGV. The CDR3 is 13 residues long. This chain's CDR3 is CASRRTGGETQYF. DNA of the CDR3: TGTGCCAGCAGGCGGACAGGGGGGGAGACCCAGTACTTC.

This sequence joins TRBV5-1 and TRBJ1-1, with a tentative D call TRBD1 (6 bases). Trimming cost V 4 bases and J 4 bases, with 17 bases left between them. Germline V gene sequence: CDR1 SGHRS, CDR2 YFSETQ. The CDR3 consists of 15 residues. DNA for the CDR3: TGCGCCAGCAGCCCGACGGCAGGGGTCGGCACTGAAGCTTTCTTT. Translating gives CASSPTAGVGTEAFF. Looking up the rest from reference TRBV5-1 and TRBJ1-1 gives the full variable domain: KAGVTQTPRYLIKTRGQQVTLSCSPISGHRSVSWYQQTPGQGLQFLFEYFSETQRNKGNFPGRFSGRQFSNSRSEMNVSTLELGDSALYLCASSPTAGVGTEAFFGQGTRLTVV.

This clonotype was seen a few times. The V gene is TRBV27, the J gene TRBJ2-3; TRBD2 aligns across 15 bases. V lost 0 bases, J lost 3 bases, and 1 base stayed unmatched. The CDR3 spans 17 residues. Germline loops: CDR1 MNHEY, CDR2 SMNVEV (reference sequence). The CDR3 sequence is CASSLSGTSGRTDTQYF. CDR3 DNA: TGTGCCAGCAGTTTATCGGGGACTAGCGGGAGGACAGATACGCAGTATTTT.

Notes on this clonotype: A read error may explain this, as a much larger clone is one base away. In DNA form, the CDR3 reads TGTGCCAGCAGTTACCCGAACGCAGGGGGCGGCATTGAAGCTTTCTTT. It is translated as CASSYPNAGGGIEAFF. This rearrangement joins TRBV6-2 or TRBV6-3 to TRBJ1-1; TRBD1 matches 8 bases. Trimming took 2 bases from V and 7 from J; bases not matched to a gene: 12. The V gene's germline CDR1 is MNHEY and CDR2 SVGEGT. This CDR3 has 16 residues.

This clonotype was detected a few times. V is TRBV6-1 and J is TRBJ2-7, with 11 bases matching TRBD2. V dropped 6 bases and J dropped 6; count of bases not matched to a gene: 7. The CDR3 is 14 amino acids. CDR1 MNHNS and CDR2 SASEGT come from the germline V gene. CDR3 sequence reads: CASSKLAGEGEQYF. Here the CDR3 DNA reads TGTGCCAGCAGCAAACTAGCGGGAGAGGGCGAGCAGTACTTC.

This clonotype appeared many times. The chain combines TRBV20-1 with TRBJ2-7; D possibly uses TRBD1 or TRBD2 (6 bases each). There are 14 residues in the CDR3. CDR1 and CDR2 (germline): DFQATT, SNEGSKA (reference sequence). The V end was cut by 6 bases, the J end by 6 bases, with 21 bases between. The CDR3 bases are TGCAGTGCGCTAGATCGGAGGGCAGGGGTCGAGCAGTACTTC. It codes for CSALDRRAGVEQYF.

This clonotype occurred many times. The chain carries TRBV28 and TRBJ2-7; D not resolved. The CDR3 loop spans 15 amino acids. From germline, CDR1 is MDHEN and CDR2 SYDVKM. Between the trimmed V and J ends, which lost 4 bases and 3 bases, there was a span of 16 bases. As DNA, the CDR3 is TGTGCCAGCAGTTCGCCGTCCGCCCCCTACTACGAGCAGTACTTC. This gives the protein CASSSPSAPYYEQYF. The full variable domain, rest sourced from reference TRBV28 and TRBJ2-7, is DVKVTQSSRYLVKRTGEKVFLECVQDMDHENMFWYRQDPGLGLRLIYFSYDVKMKEKGDIPEGYSVSREKKERFSLILESASTNQTSMYLCASSSPSAPYYEQYFGPGTRLTVT.

This clonotype was observed at least ten times. The chain couples TRBV24-1 to TRBJ2-7; 7 bases align to TRBD1. The CDR3 totals 15 residues. Germline-derived CDR1 and CDR2 are KGHDR and SFDVKD. V was pared by 0 bases and J by 4 bases, with 5 bases of the junction left unmatched. The CDR3 DNA sequence: TGTGCCACCAGTGATTTGAGGGGGCTTCGTTACGAGCAGTACTTC. Its translation: CATSDLRGLRYEQYF.

This CDR3 is CASSQGQGLHYGYTF. CDR3 coding DNA: TGTGCCAGTAGCCAGGGACAGGGGTTACACTATGGCTACACCTTC. The chain is built from TRBV19 and TRBJ1-2; 10 bases are shared with TRBD1. Trimming took 6 bases from V and 3 from J; bases not matched to a gene: 7. Germline assignment: CDR1 LNHDA and CDR2 SQIVND (reference sequence). This CDR3 has 15 amino acids. The variable domain in full, completed from reference TRBV19 and TRBJ1-2, reads DGGITQSPKYLFRKEGQNVTLSCEQNLNHDAMYWYRQDPGQGLRLIYYSQIVNDFQKGDIAEGYSVSREKKESFPLTVTSAQKNPTAFYLCASSQGQGLHYGYTFGSGTRLTVV.

This clonotype was recorded at least ten times. The chain recombines TRBV30 with TRBJ2-7; D remains ambiguous. This CDR3 region has 12 residues. Looked up from germline, CDR1 is GTSNPN and CDR2 is SVGIG (reference sequence). V dropped 0 bases and J dropped 5 bases, with 8 bases sitting between them. CDR3 sequence: CAWSVQGNEQYF. CDR3 coding DNA: TGTGCCTGGAGTGTACAAGGGAACGAGCAGTACTTC.

This clonotype was found many times. The rearrangement uses TRBV20-1 and TRBJ2-3; D is unclear. The CDR3 is 12 amino acids. With 5 bases removed from V and 1 base from J, the gap between germline ends came to 7 bases. Germline lookup yields CDR1 DFQATT and CDR2 SNEGSKA (reference sequence). CDR3 loop: CSALVRTDTQYF. The CDR3 DNA is TGCAGTGCTCTCGTCCGCACAGATACGCAGTATTTT.

This clonotype occurred many times. The CDR3 loop reads CASSEIRGYPRGYTF. The CDR3 DNA follows: TGTGCCAGCAGTGAAATTAGAGGCTATCCGCGAGGCTACACCTTC. This sequence joins TRBV6-1 and TRBJ1-2, with unresolved D. The CDR3 extends over 15 amino acids. The V gene's germline CDR1 is MNHNS and CDR2 SASEGT. The ends were cut back, 2 bases at V and 8 bases at J, with 18 bases in the middle.

The chain recombines TRBV7-6 with TRBJ1-4, with a weak D call TRBD1 (5 bases). Germline assignment: CDR1 SGHVS and CDR2 FNYEAQ. The CDR3 loop spans 13 amino acids. Trimming removed 5 bases from V and 5 bases from J, with 9 bases in between. CDR3 in amino acids: CASSRDGNEKLFF. The DNA for the CDR3 is TGTGCCAGCAGCAGGGACGGAAATGAAAAACTGTTTTTT.

The table lists this clonotype with many counts. The chain couples TRBV12-3 or TRBV12-4 to TRBJ2-2, with TRBD2 as a possible D gene (5 bases). The CDR3 is made up of 15 amino acids. V was shortened by 1 base and J by 2 bases, with 8 bases between the two germline ends. For the CDR3, the DNA is TGTGCCAGCAGTTTAGGCCGGGGAAACACCGGGGAGCTGTTTTTT. Its protein product is CASSLGRGNTGELFF.

V gene TRBV18 combines with J gene TRBJ1-1; a weak D match, TRBD1 (5 bases). The CDR3 length is 14 residues. Trimming stripped 5 bases from V and 1 base from J, with 11 bases between. Germline CDR1 is KGHSH and CDR2 is LQKENI. The CDR3 DNA follows: TGTGCCAGCTCAGCCAGGGTATCGAACACTGAAGCTTTCTTT. As protein: CASSARVSNTEAFF. The full variable domain, completed using reference TRBV18 and TRBJ1-1, is NAGVMQNPRHLVRRRGQEARLRCSPMKGHSHVYWYRQLPEEGLKFMVYLQKENIIDESGMPKERFSAEFPKEGPSILRIQQVVRGDSAAYFCASSARVSNTEAFFGQGTRLTVV.

The table lists this clonotype with many counts. Its ends do not fully match the called genes, so a read error is possible. The rearrangement links TRBV9 to TRBJ2-7; a possible D gene is TRBD2 (5 bases). The CDR3 covers 14 residues. Germline values: CDR1 SGDLS, CDR2 YYNGEE. This chain's CDR3 is CASSVGVTETEQYF. CDR3 sequence (DNA): TGTGCCAGTAGCGTAGGAGTTACGGAGACCGAGCAGTACTTC.

The chain recombines TRBV10-3 with TRBJ2-7; D remains ambiguous. The CDR3 totals 12 residues. The germline CDR1 and CDR2 sequences are ENHRY and SYGVKD. Trimming removed 3 bases from V and 2 bases from J, with 5 bases in between. CDR3 in DNA: TGTGCCATCAGTGAAGGCCCCTACGAGCAGTACTTC. This translates into CAISEGPYEQYF.

The chain has TRBV7-2 and TRBJ2-2; 7 nucleotides align to TRBD2. After removal of 5 bases from V and 5 bases from J, the junction contained 20 bases not matched to a gene. This CDR3 is built from 19 residues. The germline CDR1 and CDR2 sequences are SGHTA and FQGNSA. CDR3 DNA: TGTGCCAGCAGCCACCCTCCCGGGGAGGGAGTTCGGTGGACCGGGGAGCTGTTTTTT. The encoded protein is CASSHPPGEGVRWTGELFF.

The CDR3 reads CSATGTGGNQPQHF. DNA of the CDR3: TGCAGTGCTACCGGGACAGGGGGAAATCAGCCCCAGCATTTT. The chain recombines TRBV20-1 with TRBJ1-5, with 11 bases aligning to TRBD1. The CDR3 is 14 amino acids. Looked up from germline, CDR1 is DFQATT and CDR2 is SNEGSKA (reference sequence). Trimming cost V 4 bases and J 4 bases; bases outside gene matches: 3.

The chain uses TRBV20-1 and TRBJ2-3, with D maybe TRBD2 (6 bases). This CDR3 region has 13 residues. V was shortened by 3 bases and J by 2 bases, with 9 bases between the two germline ends. CDR1 and CDR2 from the germline V gene are DFQATT and SNEGSKA (reference sequence). The CDR3 nucleotides read TGCAGTGCTAGGGGGGGATTCACAGATACGCAGTATTTT. Translated, it gives CSARGGFTDTQYF.

This clonotype was found many times. The V gene is TRBV6-5, the J gene TRBJ2-7, with 11 nucleotides matching TRBD2. J was trimmed by 6 bases and V by 2 bases; bases with no gene match: 9. This CDR3 contains 16 residues. The germline V gene encodes CDR1 MNHEY and CDR2 SVGAGI. The CDR3 sequence: CASSYHTSGRSLEQYF. In DNA, the CDR3 is TGTGCCAGCAGTTACCATACTAGCGGGAGAAGTCTCGAGCAGTACTTC.

This clonotype was picked up a small number of times. V is TRBV5-8 and J is TRBJ2-7, with D perhaps matching TRBD1 or TRBD2 (5 bases each). Trimming left V 5 bases short and J 3 bases short, with 9 bases between. This CDR3 region has 12 residues. The germline V gene has CDR1 SGHTS and CDR2 YDEGEE. The CDR3 DNA sequence: TGTGCCAGCAGGGGAGACAGCTACGAGCAGTACTTC. It encodes CASRGDSYEQYF.

This clonotype was picked up many times. This sequence joins TRBV28 and TRBJ2-5; possibly TRBD2 for D (6 bases). The V end was cut by 6 bases, the J end by 5 bases, with 16 bases between. The CDR3 extends over 14 amino acids. CDR1 and CDR2 (germline): MDHEN, SYDVKM. Here the CDR3 DNA reads TGTGCCAGCAGCCGATCCGGGAGCTTGGAGACCCAGTACTTC. Translation gives CASSRSGSLETQYF.

This clonotype showed up many times. The J gene is TRBJ1-1, the V gene TRBV18; TRBD1 is a possible D gene (6 bases). Germline V gene lookup returns CDR1 KGHSH and CDR2 LQKENI. CDR3 size: 15 residues. V was cut by 4 bases and J by 0 bases, with 12 bases left in between. The CDR3 loop reads CASSLGAPMNTEAFF. CDR3 DNA sequence: TGTGCCAGCTCACTGGGGGCCCCTATGAACACTGAAGCTTTCTTT.

This clonotype has at least ten counts. The rearrangement joins TRBV28 to TRBJ1-1; D might be TRBD1 (6 bases). There are 17 residues in the CDR3. Germline V CDR1 and CDR2: MDHEN, SYDVKM. The V and J ends lost 5 bases and 7 bases respectively, with 26 bases between them. The CDR3 DNA sequence: TGTGCCAGCAGTCCTATACCCGGGACAATGGGAAATAATGAAGCTTTCTTT. The encoded protein is CASSPIPGTMGNNEAFF.

This clonotype showed up many times. V usage is TRBV30 and J usage is TRBJ2-2; TRBD2 is a possible D gene (5 bases). Per the germline V gene, CDR1 is GTSNPN and CDR2 is SVGIG (reference sequence). Trimming pared 4 bases from V and 7 bases from J, leaving 13 bases between. The CDR3 contains 13 residues. The CDR3 DNA is TGTGCCTGGACTAGGGAGTTGATCGGGGAGCTGTTTTTT. It yields the protein CAWTRELIGELFF.

This clonotype came up many times. The gene calls are TRBV28 and TRBJ2-3; a possible D gene is TRBD2 (5 bases). Germline V CDR1 and CDR2: MDHEN, SYDVKM. This CDR3 is built from 13 residues. Trimming left V 2 bases short and J 4 bases short, with 7 bases between. For the CDR3, the DNA is TGTGCCAGCAGTTTAGGCGGGTCAGATACGCAGTATTTT. It encodes CASSLGGSDTQYF.

Many counts were recorded for this clonotype. CDR3 coding DNA: TGTGCCAGCAGCTACACCGGGGGGACCGGGGAGCTGTTTTTT. The encoded protein is CASSYTGGTGELFF. The V call is TRBV7-3, the J call TRBJ2-2, with 7 bases that match TRBD2. V trimming: 4 bases; J trimming: 5 bases; junction bases outside the gene matches: 4. Germline CDR1 SGHTA, CDR2 FQGTGA. The CDR3 spans 14 residues.